Shown below are 31 T cell receptor beta chains from a single sample sequenced in a study of blood T cell repertoires in COVID-19. Generated by immunoSEQ multiplex PCR, the TCRdb table keeps only in-frame clones and is missing some. The sample yields around 300,000 clones, 90% seen once. The sample taken for sequencing was peripheral blood. These receptors were collected from a woman in her 30s with COVID-19, enrolled during active disease.

The CDR3 loop reads CASSLLGGDTEAFF. The CDR3 DNA reads TGTGCCAGCAGTTTATTAGGGGGGGACACTGAAGCTTTCTTT. V usage is TRBV27 and J usage is TRBJ1-1; tentative D call: TRBD1 (6 bases). CDR3 length equals 14 residues. The germline V gene has CDR1 MNHEY and CDR2 SMNVEV (reference sequence). V lost 1 base and J lost 3, with 9 bases in between.

CDR3 nucleotide sequence: TGTGCCAGCAGCGGGACTAGCGGGGACAATGAGCAGTTCTTC. Translated: CASSGTSGDNEQFF. V gene TRBV3-1 (or the pseudogene TRBV3-2) combines with J gene TRBJ2-1, with 13 bases lining up with TRBD2. Unmatched junction bases numbered 0, after V lost 5 bases and J lost 5 bases. The CDR3 is 14 amino acids. Germline V lookup: CDR1 LGHDT, CDR2 YNNKEL (reference sequence).

This clone was counted a single time. The gene calls are TRBV5-5 and TRBJ2-4, with D possibly TRBD1 on 6 matching bases. Germline V gene data show CDR1 as SGHKS and CDR2 as YYEKEE (reference sequence). Trimming took off 2 bases at V and 16 bases at J, with 13 bases between the two ends. The CDR3 spans 11 residues. As DNA, the CDR3 is TGTGCCAGCAGCTTACGGGACATTCCTTACTTC. Protein: CASSLRDIPYF.

Concerning this clone: This CDR3 is also generated by other DNA sequences in the sample. The chain employs TRBV18 and TRBJ1-2; TRBD1 matches at 7 bases. Trimming removed 3 bases from V and 0 bases from J; junction bases left unmatched: 4. The CDR3 consists of 15 residues. The germline CDR1 and CDR2 sequences are KGHSH and LQKENI. The CDR3 sequence is CASSPDGTANYGYTF. The CDR3 nucleotides are TGTGCCAGCTCACCGGACGGGACAGCTAACTATGGCTACACCTTC. Full variable domain (missing parts from reference TRBV18 and TRBJ1-2): NAGVMQNPRHLVRRRGQEARLRCSPMKGHSHVYWYRQLPEEGLKFMVYLQKENIIDESGMPKERFSAEFPKEGPSILRIQQVVRGDSAAYFCASSPDGTANYGYTFGSGTRLTVV.

The gene calls are TRBV7-2 and TRBJ2-2, with D tentatively TRBD2 (6 bases). The germline CDR1 and CDR2 sequences are SGHTA and FQGNSA. The CDR3 contains 15 residues. V was clipped by 2 bases and J by 7 bases, with 14 bases between them. CDR3 protein: CASSLIPGVGGELFF. The CDR3 DNA reads as TGTGCCAGCAGCTTAATTCCGGGAGTGGGCGGGGAGCTGTTTTTT.

The chain employs TRBV3-1 (or the pseudogene TRBV3-2) and TRBJ2-2, with 13 positions matching TRBD2. CDR3 size: 15 residues. Germline loops: CDR1 LGHDT, CDR2 YNNKEL (reference sequence). Germline trimming cut 3 bases from V and 5 bases from J; bases unmatched to any gene: 0. This chain's CDR3 is CASSQTSGRTGELFF. CDR3 nucleotide sequence: TGTGCCAGCAGCCAGACTAGCGGGAGGACCGGGGAGCTGTTTTTT.

The count of this clone is one. The V and J genes are TRBV4-1 and TRBJ2-7; 11 positions agree with TRBD2. V lost 8 bases to trimming and J lost 3 bases; unmatched junction nucleotides: 6. The CDR3 is made up of 14 amino acids. Germline assignment: CDR1 MGHRA and CDR2 YSYEKL. The CDR3 loop reads CASSGLAGLYEQYF. The CDR3 coding sequence is TGCGCCAGCTCCGGACTAGCGGGCCTCTACGAGCAGTACTTC.

The chain combines TRBV30 with TRBJ2-1, with 9 bases fitting TRBD1. The CDR3 sequence is 15 residues long. The germline CDR1 and CDR2 sequences are GTSNPN and SVGIG (reference sequence). The ends lost 0 bases at V and 4 bases at J; junction bases unmatched: 4. The CDR3 protein is CAWSVTGGKYNEQFF. The CDR3 region has the DNA TGTGCCTGGAGTGTAACAGGGGGCAAGTACAATGAGCAGTTCTTC. Full variable domain (rest looked up from reference TRBV30 and TRBJ2-1): SQTIHQWPATLVQPVGSPLSLECTVEGTSNPNLYWYRQAAGRGLQLLFYSVGIGQISSEVPQNLSASRPQDRQFILSSKKLLLSDSGFYLCAWSVTGGKYNEQFFGPGTRLTVL.

The V call is TRBV2, the J call TRBJ2-3; D is possibly TRBD1 (5 bases). Germline-derived CDR1 and CDR2 are SNHLY and FYNNEI. The length of the CDR3 is 15 residues. Trimming left V 6 bases short and J 0 bases short, with 13 bases between. The CDR3 sequence: CASSSSGPSTDTQYF. The CDR3 region has the DNA TGTGCCAGCAGCTCGTCAGGGCCAAGCACAGATACGCAGTATTTT.

The chain carries TRBV5-6 and TRBJ2-3; D not certain. V dropped 0 bases and J dropped 7 bases, with 9 bases sitting between them. Germline V gene data show CDR1 as SGHDT and CDR2 as YYEEEE. CDR3 length: 13 residues. In DNA form, the CDR3 reads TGTGCCAGCAGCTTGGGAGGAGTCTATACGCAGTATTTT. It translates to CASSLGGVYTQYF.

The gene calls are TRBV29-1 and TRBJ1-2; tentatively, D is TRBD1 (6 bases). The V end was cut by 7 bases, the J end by 0 bases, with 12 bases between. The CDR3 has 13 amino acids. CDR1 and CDR2 from the germline V gene are SQVTM and ANQGSEA. The CDR3 coding sequence is TGCAGCGCCGTCGGGGGGCCTAACTATGGCTACACCTTC. Translated, it gives CSAVGGPNYGYTF.

DNA for the CDR3: TGTGCCAGCAGCTTGGACCAGGGGGACAAACTGTTTTTT. It yields the protein CASSLDQGDKLFF. The rearrangement links TRBV5-4 to TRBJ1-4; 7 bases are a match to TRBD1. This CDR3 is 13 amino acids long. The V gene end was trimmed by 0 bases and the J gene end by 11 bases; junction bases not matched to a gene: 4. CDR1 and CDR2 from the germline V gene are SGHNT and YYREEE (reference sequence).

The chain combines TRBV5-4 with TRBJ2-7, with 9 positions matching TRBD2. CDR3 length: 12 residues. Per the germline V gene, CDR1 is SGHNT and CDR2 is YYREEE (reference sequence). The J segment lost 3 bases and the V segment lost 7 bases, leaving 2 bases of the junction unmatched. CDR3 sequence: CASGREGYEQYF. The CDR3, as DNA: TGTGCCAGCGGGCGGGAGGGCTACGAGCAGTACTTC.

This chain uses TRBV10-3 with TRBJ1-3, with D maybe TRBD1 (6 bases). The CDR3 has 12 amino acids. Germline V gene lookup returns CDR1 ENHRY and CDR2 SYGVKD. V shed 7 bases and J shed 6 bases, with 10 bases lying between them. The DNA for the CDR3 is TGTGCCATCACCTCAGGGGAAAACACCATATATTTT. It is translated as CAITSGENTIYF.

The rearrangement uses TRBV18 and TRBJ1-5; D is undetermined. Germline V CDR1 and CDR2: KGHSH, LQKENI. Deletions cut 0 bases from V and 5 bases from J, with 8 bases between. This CDR3 spans 14 amino acids. CDR3 in DNA: TGTGCCAGCTCACCACCGGGAGATTATCAGCCCCAGCATTTT. Its translation: CASSPPGDYQPQHF.

V and J are TRBV9 and TRBJ2-1; TRBD2 is a possible D gene (6 bases). The CDR3 has 15 residues. Between the trimmed V and J ends, which lost 3 bases and 8 bases, there was a span of 18 bases. Germline values: CDR1 SGDLS, CDR2 YYNGEE. The chain's CDR3 is CASSAAAGGRDEQFF. The CDR3 DNA is TGTGCCAGCAGCGCGGCAGCCGGAGGGCGGGATGAGCAGTTCTTC.

This sequence joins TRBV6-5 and TRBJ2-5, with 7 bases matching TRBD2. The junction had 8 bases not matched to a gene; V was cut back by 8 bases and J by 5 bases. The CDR3 runs to 13 residues. Germline V gene sequence: CDR1 MNHEY, CDR2 SVGAGI. DNA of the CDR3: TGTGCCAGCGGACCGGGAGCGGGGGAGACCCAGTACTTC. Translating gives CASGPGAGETQYF.

The table lists this clone with a count of one. V gene TRBV27 combines with J gene TRBJ2-7, with a weak D call TRBD1 (5 bases). Trimming removed 3 bases from V and 2 bases from J, with 11 bases in between. Germline CDR1 is MNHEY and CDR2 is SMNVEV (reference sequence). The CDR3 sequence is 14 residues long. The CDR3 protein is CASSFSGPAYEQYF. The DNA for the CDR3 is TGTGCCAGCAGTTTCTCAGGGCCTGCCTACGAGCAGTACTTC.

This rearrangement joins TRBV20-1 to TRBJ1-4, with TRBD1 identical over 7 bases. CDR1 and CDR2 from the germline V gene are DFQATT and SNEGSKA (reference sequence). The junction had 6 bases not matched to a gene; V was cut back by 3 bases and J by 14 bases. The CDR3 is 11 residues long. The chain's CDR3 is CSASTGEYLFF. The CDR3 region has the DNA TGCAGTGCTAGCACAGGGGAGTATCTGTTTTTT.

The rearrangement links TRBV11-2 to TRBJ2-7; 7 bases fit TRBD2. Losses at the gene ends were 1 base for V and 3 bases for J; bases not matched to a gene: 6. Germline CDR1 SGHAT, CDR2 FQNNGV. The CDR3 is made up of 15 amino acids. CDR3 DNA sequence: TGTGCCAGCAGCTTAGCGCTAGCGGCCGACTACGAGCAGTACTTC. Amino acid sequence: CASSLALAADYEQYF. Using reference TRBV11-2 and TRBJ2-7 for the parts outside the CDR3, the full variable domain is EAGVAQSPRYKIIEKRQSVAFWCNPISGHATLYWYQQILGQGPKLLIQFQNNGVVDDSQLPKDRFSAERLKGVDSTLKIQPAKLEDSAVYLCASSLALAADYEQYFGPGTRLTVT.

The chain recombines TRBV7-8 with TRBJ1-1, with D possibly matching TRBD1 (5 bases). This CDR3 contains 15 residues. The germline V gene encodes CDR1 SGHVS and CDR2 FQNEAQ. The V and J ends lost 0 bases and 1 base respectively, with 9 bases between them. The CDR3 sequence: CASSLAGGGNTEAFF. The CDR3 nucleotides read TGTGCCAGCAGCTTAGCCGGGGGTGGGAACACTGAAGCTTTCTTT.

The rearrangement uses TRBV19 and TRBJ1-5, with 8 bases aligning to TRBD1. The CDR3 totals 16 residues. Germline lookup yields CDR1 LNHDA and CDR2 SQIVND (reference sequence). The V gene end was trimmed by 7 bases and the J gene end by 5 bases; junction bases not matched to a gene: 13. The CDR3 loop is CASTKTRTGKDQPQHF. The CDR3 DNA reads as TGTGCCAGTACCAAGACCCGGACAGGGAAGGATCAGCCCCAGCATTTT.

The V gene is TRBV10-1, the J gene TRBJ1-2; D possibly corresponds to TRBD1 (6 bases). V was trimmed by 0 bases and J by 7 bases, leaving 9 bases between them. CDR1 and CDR2 (germline): WNHNN, SYGVQD (reference sequence). The CDR3 has 13 residues. The CDR3 DNA is TGCGCCAGCAGTGAGTCGACAGGTCGTGGCTACACCTTC. This gives the protein CASSESTGRGYTF.

The count of this clone is one. The chain carries TRBV5-6 and TRBJ2-7; D possibly corresponds to TRBD1 (5 bases). The CDR3 length is 12 residues. Germline V gene lookup returns CDR1 SGHDT and CDR2 YYEEEE. V lost 4 bases and J 6 bases, leaving 11 bases between the germline ends. The CDR3 reads CASSLTGFEQYF. The CDR3, as DNA: TGTGCCAGCAGCCTTACAGGATTCGAGCAGTACTTC.

This sequence joins TRBV6-6 and TRBJ1-3; tentative D call: TRBD1 (6 bases). Trimming stripped 8 bases from V and 4 bases from J, with 15 bases between. Germline lookup yields CDR1 MNHNY and CDR2 SVGAGI (reference sequence). The length of the CDR3 is 14 residues. The CDR3 nucleotides are TGTGCCAGCGGACAGAGCAGAATAGGAAACACCATATATTTT. It specifies CASGQSRIGNTIYF.

The chain joins TRBV5-4 to TRBJ1-2; TRBD1 matches 8 bases. The CDR3 totals 14 residues. V dropped 2 bases and J dropped 6; count of bases not matched to a gene: 6. CDR1 is SGHNT, CDR2 YYREEE, per germline (reference sequence). CDR3 region: CASSLSGGADGYTF. Here the CDR3 DNA reads TGTGCCAGCAGCTTATCAGGGGGCGCGGATGGCTACACCTTC.

CDR3: CASSSSGRPFDTQYF. CDR3 coding DNA: TGTGCCAGCAGCTCAAGCGGGAGGCCCTTCGATACGCAGTATTTT. The chain employs TRBV6-5 and TRBJ2-3, with 9 bases matching TRBD2. V lost 6 bases to trimming and J lost 6 bases; unmatched junction nucleotides: 10. This CDR3 is 15 amino acids long. Germline V gene data show CDR1 as MNHEY and CDR2 as SVGAGI.

The V and J genes are TRBV5-1 and TRBJ1-1; TRBD1 matches 7 bases. Trimming took 4 bases from V and 7 from J; bases not matched to a gene: 4. Per germline, CDR1 SGHRS and CDR2 YFSETQ. This CDR3 is built from 12 residues. The CDR3 here is CASSPGTDEAFF. The CDR3, as DNA: TGCGCCAGCAGCCCAGGGACAGATGAAGCTTTCTTT.

The J gene is TRBJ2-7, the V gene TRBV27, with 7 positions matching TRBD2. This CDR3 contains 14 residues. Germline V gene sequence: CDR1 MNHEY, CDR2 SMNVEV (reference sequence). J was trimmed by 2 bases and V by 2 bases; bases with no gene match: 3. CDR3 region: CASSLQGGAYEQYF. CDR3 coding DNA: TGTGCCAGCAGTTTACAGGGAGGGGCCTACGAGCAGTACTTC.

The chain uses TRBV5-4 and TRBJ2-3, with D unresolved. V was shortened by 0 bases and J by 8 bases, with 10 bases between the two germline ends. The CDR3 has 13 residues. Germline CDR1 and CDR2: SGHNT and YYREEE (reference sequence). This CDR3 is CASSLGGGSTQYF. As DNA, the CDR3 is TGTGCCAGCAGCTTGGGTGGCGGTAGTACGCAGTATTTT.

The CDR3 region has the DNA TGTGCCAGCAATACCCGGGGGGGAAATTTGCCTCAGCAGTACTTC. Its translation: CASNTRGGNLPQQYF. J is TRBJ2-7 and V is TRBV28; 8 nucleotides match TRBD2. Germline V gene lookup returns CDR1 MDHEN and CDR2 SYDVKM. After removal of 7 bases from V and 8 bases from J, the junction contained 16 bases not matched to a gene. This CDR3 spans 15 amino acids. The full variable domain, rest sourced from reference TRBV28 and TRBJ2-7, is DVKVTQSSRYLVKRTGEKVFLECVQDMDHENMFWYRQDPGLGLRLIYFSYDVKMKEKGDIPEGYSVSREKKERFSLILESASTNQTSMYLCASNTRGGNLPQQYFGPGTRLTVT.